Only a few counts were recorded for the clone carrying this T cell receptor beta chain. The antigen is not known. This sample is drawn from a study of T-cell memory formation after mild COVID-19. Study-level findings and limits: Day 15 to 85 contracting clones showed balanced CD4/CD8; day 15 to 37 expanders favored CD4+.

TCRdb called the 5' RACE reads again in MiXCR, with one record for every CDR3 protein. Here the sample spans some 69,000 distinct CDR3 sequences, around 17% being singletons. The sequenced sample consisted of PBMCs or a T cell subset sorted from them (not recorded which). The TCR was taken from an adult woman who had mild COVID-19 (a few samples of this study predate the infection). Cell type and time point are not known.

CDR3 sequence (DNA): TGTGCCAGCAGCTTAGTACTAGCGGGAGTGCGTGAGCAGTTCTTC. The encoded protein is CASSLVLAGVREQFF. The chain has TRBV7-9 and TRBJ2-1, with TRBD2 matching 11 bases. CDR3 length: 15 residues. From germline, CDR1 is SEHNR and CDR2 FQNEAQ (reference sequence). Losses at the gene ends were 1 base for V and 9 bases for J; bases not matched to a gene: 5.